Shown below are 22 T cell receptor beta chains from a single sample sequenced in a study of monozygotic twins with inflammatory bowel disease. TCRdb re-called the 5' RACE reads and catalogs CDR3 proteins one per entry, DNA excluded. This sample's table reports more than 75,000 distinct CDR3 sequences. The sequenced sample was blood. These receptors all come from a human donor with ulcerative colitis or Crohn's disease, or a healthy co-twin of an affected twin (not recorded which).

The chain carries TRBV7-8 and TRBJ2-1; TCRdb proposes TRBD1, but this gene call is untestable without DNA. The CDR3 is 15 amino acids. Germline assignment: CDR1 SGHVS and CDR2 FQNEAQ. Here the CDR3 reads CASNPGTGAYNEQFF.

The V and J genes are TRBV5-1 and TRBJ1-1; absent DNA, TCRdb's TRBD1 call cannot be checked. Germline-derived CDR1 and CDR2 are SGHRS and YFSETQ. The CDR3 is made up of 15 amino acids. CDR3 protein: CASSSTGLIALEAFF.

This chain connects TRBV5-1 to TRBJ1-1; as DNA is missing, the TRBD1 call by TCRdb cannot be tested. Germline-derived CDR1 and CDR2 are SGHRS and YFSETQ. The CDR3 has 14 amino acids. This CDR3 is CASSSRGGYTEAFF.

The V call is TRBV7-3, the J call TRBJ2-7. The CDR3 is 13 residues long. Germline CDR1 reads SGHTA; CDR2 reads FQGTGA. The CDR3 is CASSLGNNYEQYF.

This chain uses TRBV5-1 with TRBJ2-7; the D gene TCRdb calls, TRBD1, cannot be checked with no DNA. The germline V gene has CDR1 SGHRS and CDR2 YFSETQ. The CDR3 runs to 16 residues. The CDR3 here is CASSTFPGQGGYEQYF.

The rearrangement links TRBV7-6 to TRBJ2-1; the D call of TRBD2 rests on TCRdb alone, since no DNA is present to check it. From germline, CDR1 is SGHVS and CDR2 FNYEAQ. This CDR3 spans 14 amino acids. CDR3 protein: CASSLGPTYNEQFF. Full variable domain (missing parts from reference TRBV7-6 and TRBJ2-1): GAGVSQSPRYKVTKRGQDVALRCDPISGHVSLYWYRQALGQGPEFLTYFNYEAQQDKSGLPNDRFSAERPEGSISTLTIQRTEQRDSAMYRCASSLGPTYNEQFFGPGTRLTVL.

CDR3 in amino acids: CASSEDANTEAFF. The V call is TRBV9, the J call TRBJ1-1. The CDR3 runs to 13 residues. The germline gives CDR1 SGDLS, CDR2 YYNGEE.

The chain combines TRBV7-2 with TRBJ2-1; the TRBD1 assignment by TCRdb is unverifiable without DNA. The germline CDR1 and CDR2 sequences are SGHTA and FQGNSA. There are 15 residues in the CDR3. The CDR3: CASSPGSSRYNEQFF.

V usage is TRBV25-1 and J usage is TRBJ2-5; TCRdb's D call of TRBD2 is untestable without DNA. Per germline, CDR1 MGHDK and CDR2 SYGVNS. The CDR3 contains 14 residues. The CDR3 sequence is CASSGTGEGETQYF.

This chain joins TRBV18 and TRBJ2-2. This CDR3 has 16 amino acids. Germline lookup yields CDR1 KGHSH and CDR2 LQKENI. CDR3 residues: CASSQQGARSTGELFF.

CDR3 residues: CASSFWGAQNTEAFF. The rearrangement links TRBV28 to TRBJ1-1; absent DNA, TCRdb's TRBD1 call cannot be checked. In germline, CDR1 is MDHEN, CDR2 SYDVKM. This CDR3 has 15 residues. Combining the CDR3 with reference TRBV28 and TRBJ1-1 gives the whole variable domain DVKVTQSSRYLVKRTGEKVFLECVQDMDHENMFWYRQDPGLGLRLIYFSYDVKMKEKGDIPEGYSVSREKKERFSLILESASTNQTSMYLCASSFWGAQNTEAFFGQGTRLTVV.

The chain carries TRBV5-1 and TRBJ2-2. CDR1 and CDR2 from the germline V gene are SGHRS and YFSETQ. The CDR3 has 15 residues. The CDR3 loop is CASSQGTENTGELFF.

This sequence joins TRBV29-1 and TRBJ1-2; as DNA is missing, the TRBD1 call by TCRdb cannot be tested. The CDR3 loop spans 13 amino acids. Per the germline V gene, CDR1 is SQVTM and CDR2 is ANQGSEA. The CDR3 is CSVLGSGGYGYTF.

The V call is TRBV19, the J call TRBJ1-2; checking the TCRdb D call of TRBD1 is not possible without DNA. The V gene's germline CDR1 is LNHDA and CDR2 SQIVND (reference sequence). The CDR3 consists of 18 residues. The CDR3: CASSIPLIRYGGVDGYTF.

This chain's CDR3 is CASSLQLAGGREQYF. The chain recombines TRBV7-2 with TRBJ2-7; the TCRdb D gene call, TRBD2, has no DNA to confirm it. Germline CDR1 is SGHTA and CDR2 is FQGNSA. This CDR3 is built from 15 residues.

V usage is TRBV7-2 and J usage is TRBJ2-7; TCRdb calls TRBD1, which cannot be checked without DNA. This CDR3 has 12 amino acids. Per the germline V gene, CDR1 is SGHTA and CDR2 is FQGNSA. CDR3 amino acids: CASSSGVYEQYF.

V and J are TRBV14 and TRBJ1-1; TCRdb's D call of TRBD1 is untestable without DNA. The CDR3 runs to 13 residues. In germline, CDR1 is SGHDN, CDR2 FVKESK. The CDR3 is CASSHINQGAPFF.

The chain carries TRBV20-1 and TRBJ1-2; TCRdb indicates TRBD1, and absent DNA this call remains unverified. There are 12 residues in the CDR3. Germline V gene lookup returns CDR1 DFQATT and CDR2 SNEGSKA (reference sequence). CDR3 protein: CSGTGQNYGYTF.

J is TRBJ2-2 and V is TRBV6-1; TCRdb outputs TRBD1, but without DNA this stays unchecked. Germline CDR1 reads MNHNS; CDR2 reads SASEGT. There are 15 residues in the CDR3. CDR3 sequence: CASRDEQGAAGELFF.

This sequence joins TRBV6-1 and TRBJ2-1; checking the TCRdb D call of TRBD2 is not possible without DNA. The CDR3 has 19 residues. CDR1 is MNHNS and CDR2 is SASEGT in the germline V gene. The CDR3 loop is CASSENSWTSGGSYNEQFF.

The chain has TRBV5-1 and TRBJ1-2. CDR3 length equals 14 residues. The germline V gene encodes CDR1 SGHRS and CDR2 YFSETQ. The CDR3 loop is CASSLVTANYGYTF.

This chain uses TRBV7-8 with TRBJ2-7. This CDR3 region has 14 residues. Germline assignment: CDR1 SGHVS and CDR2 FQNEAQ. The CDR3 here is CASSLEAFVGEQYF.